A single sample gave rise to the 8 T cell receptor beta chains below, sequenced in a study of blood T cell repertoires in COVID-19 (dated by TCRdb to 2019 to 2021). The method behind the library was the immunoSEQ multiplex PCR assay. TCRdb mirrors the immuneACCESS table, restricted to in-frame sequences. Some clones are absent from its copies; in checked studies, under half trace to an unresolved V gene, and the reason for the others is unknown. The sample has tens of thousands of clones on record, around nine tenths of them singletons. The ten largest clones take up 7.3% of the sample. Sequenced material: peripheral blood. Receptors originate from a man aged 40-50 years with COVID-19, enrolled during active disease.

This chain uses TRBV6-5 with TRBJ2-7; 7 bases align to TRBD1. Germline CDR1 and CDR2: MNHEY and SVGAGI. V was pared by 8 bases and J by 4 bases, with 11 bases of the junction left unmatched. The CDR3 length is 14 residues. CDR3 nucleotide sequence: TGTGCCAGCTCAAGAACAGGGGAAAATTACGAGCAGTACTTC. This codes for CASSRTGENYEQYF.

CDR3 coding DNA: TGTGCCAGCAGAGGAAGGGAGACCATATATTTT. It encodes CASRGRETIYF. This chain connects TRBV2 to TRBJ1-3; D uncertain. The length of the CDR3 is 11 residues. Trimming took off 6 bases at V and 10 bases at J, with 10 bases between the two ends. Germline assignment: CDR1 SNHLY and CDR2 FYNNEI.

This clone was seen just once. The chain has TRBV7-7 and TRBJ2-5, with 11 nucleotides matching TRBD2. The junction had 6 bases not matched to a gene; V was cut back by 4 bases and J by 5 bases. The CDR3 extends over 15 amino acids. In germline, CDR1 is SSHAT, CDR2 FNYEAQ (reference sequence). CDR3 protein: CASSSSSGGAETQYF. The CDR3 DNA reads TGTGCCAGCAGCTCGAGTAGCGGGGGGGCCGAGACCCAGTACTTC.

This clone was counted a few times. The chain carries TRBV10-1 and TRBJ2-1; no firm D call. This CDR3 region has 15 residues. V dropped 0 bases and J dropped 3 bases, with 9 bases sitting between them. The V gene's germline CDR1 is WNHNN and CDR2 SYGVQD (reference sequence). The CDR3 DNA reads TGCGCCAGCAGTGAGTCTGGGCACCGCTACAATGAGCAGTTCTTC. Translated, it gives CASSESGHRYNEQFF.

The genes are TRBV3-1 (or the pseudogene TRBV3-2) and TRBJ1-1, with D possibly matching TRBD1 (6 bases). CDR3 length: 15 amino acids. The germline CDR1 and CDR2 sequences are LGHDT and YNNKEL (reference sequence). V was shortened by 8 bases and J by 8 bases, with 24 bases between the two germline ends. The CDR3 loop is CASAPWEQGMMEAFF. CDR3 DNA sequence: TGTGCCAGCGCCCCATGGGAACAGGGAATGATGGAAGCTTTCTTT.

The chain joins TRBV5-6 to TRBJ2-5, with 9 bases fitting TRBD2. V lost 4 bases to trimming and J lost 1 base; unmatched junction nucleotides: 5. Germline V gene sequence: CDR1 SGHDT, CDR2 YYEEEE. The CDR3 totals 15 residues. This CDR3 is CASSGWRGGQETQYF. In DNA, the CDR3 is TGTGCCAGCAGCGGCTGGCGGGGGGGCCAAGAGACCCAGTACTTC.

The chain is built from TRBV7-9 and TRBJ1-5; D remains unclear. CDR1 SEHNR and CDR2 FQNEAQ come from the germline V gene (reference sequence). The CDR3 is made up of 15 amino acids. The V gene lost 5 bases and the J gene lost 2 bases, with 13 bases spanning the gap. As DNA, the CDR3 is TGTGCCAGCAGCAAAGGTGGCGGGGGCAATCAGCCCCAGCATTTT. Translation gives CASSKGGGGNQPQHF.

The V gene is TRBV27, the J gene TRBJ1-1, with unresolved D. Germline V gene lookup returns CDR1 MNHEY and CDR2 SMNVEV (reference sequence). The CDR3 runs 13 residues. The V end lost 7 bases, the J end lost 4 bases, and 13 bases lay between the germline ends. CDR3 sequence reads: CASTPLGGTEAFF. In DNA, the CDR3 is TGTGCCAGCACCCCCCTCGGTGGCACTGAAGCTTTCTTT.